Many counts were recorded for the clone carrying this T cell receptor (beta chain). The antigen is not known. The TCRbeta library was prepared with unique molecular identifiers. TCRdb reanalysed the PCR reads using MiXCR and keeps one entry per CDR3 protein. This sample has hundreds of thousands of distinct CDR3 sequences; roughly a tenth occur once, and the top ten carry 2% to 2.5%. These data originate in a study of T-cell reconstitution after alpha-beta-depleted transplantation in children. Study-level results: Expanded graft clones numbering several hundred reportedly gave rise to alpha-beta T cells about two months after transplant.

The sequencing here drew on PBMCs, taken before TCRalphabeta/CD19-depleted stem cell transplant. This sequence originates from a child aged 2 to 10 with inherited bone marrow failure, due to receive a stem cell transplant.

The CDR3 region is CASSPLGLASTDTQYF. DNA for the CDR3: TGTGCCAGCTCACCACTAGGACTAGCAAGCACAGATACGCAGTATTTT. The chain combines TRBV18 with TRBJ2-3; 8 bases line up with TRBD2. Germline CDR1 and CDR2: KGHSH and LQKENI. V lost 1 base to trimming and J lost 0 bases; unmatched junction nucleotides: 3. The CDR3 covers 16 residues.